The 31 T cell receptor beta chains below come from one sample, sequenced in a study of cytomegalovirus exposure and HLA in healthy donors. 60 Vbeta and 13 Jbeta primers were used in PCR. Clones were sequenced by immunoSEQ multiplex PCR, and TCRdb holds only the in-frame ones, with some missing. This sample has a few hundred thousand clones, with 80% to 90% found just once. The sequencing sample was made of PBMCs. The receptors were sampled from a woman between 40 and 55 years old in good health and CMV-seropositive.

A remark on this clone: This sample also contains other DNA sequences that code for the same CDR3. This sequence joins TRBV27 and TRBJ1-2; the D gene is possibly TRBD1 (5 bases). Germline-derived CDR1 and CDR2 are MNHEY and SMNVEV (reference sequence). The germline V and J ends were trimmed by 4 bases and 7 bases, with 13 bases remaining between them. The CDR3 loop spans 13 amino acids. CDR3 sequence: CASSWRRGFGYTF. CDR3 nucleotide sequence: TGTGCCAGCAGTTGGAGGAGGGGATTTGGCTACACCTTC.

This chain links TRBV2 with TRBJ2-2, with 14 nucleotides matching TRBD2. V shed 9 bases and J 5 bases; nucleotides not matched to a gene: 11. CDR3 size: 17 residues. The V gene's germline CDR1 is SNHLY and CDR2 FYNNEI. The CDR3 reads CAREGTSGSRKTGELFF. The CDR3 DNA follows: TGTGCCAGAGAAGGGACTAGCGGGAGTCGGAAAACCGGGGAGCTGTTTTTT.

V gene TRBV30 combines with J gene TRBJ1-1, with D unclear. Deletions cut 4 bases from V and 4 bases from J, with 13 bases between. The germline CDR1 and CDR2 sequences are GTSNPN and SVGIG (reference sequence). This CDR3 spans 13 amino acids. The CDR3: CAWTLPGSTEAFF. CDR3 DNA: TGTGCCTGGACCCTCCCGGGGTCCACTGAAGCTTTCTTT.

The J gene is TRBJ2-7, the V gene TRBV19, with a weak D call TRBD1 (6 bases). V was clipped by 6 bases and J by 3 bases, with 12 bases between them. The CDR3 has 13 amino acids. In germline, CDR1 is LNHDA, CDR2 SQIVND (reference sequence). Here the CDR3 reads CASSPGQVYEQYF. The CDR3 nucleotides read TGTGCCAGTAGCCCGGGACAAGTCTACGAGCAGTACTTC. The whole variable domain, filled in from reference TRBV19 and TRBJ2-7, reads DGGITQSPKYLFRKEGQNVTLSCEQNLNHDAMYWYRQDPGQGLRLIYYSQIVNDFQKGDIAEGYSVSREKKESFPLTVTSAQKNPTAFYLCASSPGQVYEQYFGPGTRLTVT.

The V call is TRBV19, the J call TRBJ1-5; D gene ambiguous. There are 14 residues in the CDR3. The germline gives CDR1 LNHDA, CDR2 SQIVND (reference sequence). V was clipped by 6 bases and J by 5 bases, with 14 bases between them. CDR3 DNA sequence: TGTGCCAGTAGGGGCGGGGAAAACCATCAGCCCCAGCATTTT. Encoded protein: CASRGGENHQPQHF. The full variable domain, rest sourced from reference TRBV19 and TRBJ1-5, is DGGITQSPKYLFRKEGQNVTLSCEQNLNHDAMYWYRQDPGQGLRLIYYSQIVNDFQKGDIAEGYSVSREKKESFPLTVTSAQKNPTAFYLCASRGGENHQPQHFGDGTRLSIL.

The rearrangement joins TRBV2 to TRBJ2-5; TRBD2 matches 9 bases. The CDR3 runs to 15 residues. Germline V gene lookup returns CDR1 SNHLY and CDR2 FYNNEI. V lost 7 bases to trimming and J lost 4 bases; unmatched junction nucleotides: 10. The CDR3 sequence: CASNPDLAGLETQYF. CDR3 coding DNA: TGTGCCAGCAACCCCGACCTAGCGGGATTAGAGACCCAGTACTTC. Drawing the rest from reference TRBV2 and TRBJ2-5, the complete variable domain is EPEVTQTPSHQVTQMGQEVILRCVPISNHLYFYWYRQILGQKVEFLVSFYNNEISEKSEIFDDQFSVERPDGSNFTLKIRSTKLEDSAMYFCASNPDLAGLETQYFGPGTRLLVL.

The V call is TRBV5-1, the J call TRBJ2-3; 10 nucleotides align to TRBD2. Germline values: CDR1 SGHRS, CDR2 YFSETQ. The CDR3 length is 18 residues. V dropped 0 bases and J dropped 2; count of bases not matched to a gene: 9. The DNA of the CDR3 is TGCGCCAGCAGCTTGGTACCCACTAGCGGGGAGTACACAGATACGCAGTATTTT. Residues: CASSLVPTSGEYTDTQYF.

The V gene is TRBV11-2, the J gene TRBJ2-1; 8 positions agree with TRBD2. V gave up 7 bases and J gave up 15 bases; unmatched junction bases: 14. The CDR3 has 13 residues. Looked up from germline, CDR1 is SGHAT and CDR2 is FQNNGV. CDR3 in DNA: TGTGCCAGCACCCCGGGGGCGGGGGGACTCGGGTTCTTC. Its protein is CASTPGAGGLGFF.

The chain combines TRBV7-9 with TRBJ2-5, with TRBD2 matching 12 bases. The CDR3 totals 16 residues. CDR1 is SEHNR, CDR2 FQNEAQ, per germline (reference sequence). With V trimmed by 4 bases and J by 1 base, 4 bases remained unmatched. CDR3 bases: TGTGCCAGCAGCTCCCTGGGACTAGCGGGCCAAGAGACCCAGTACTTC. Protein product: CASSSLGLAGQETQYF.

DNA of the CDR3: TGTGCCAGCAGTCTCACAGGGGCCTCTTCTGGAAACACCATATATTTT. Translating gives CASSLTGASSGNTIYF. V gene TRBV28 combines with J gene TRBJ1-3; 7 positions match TRBD1. The CDR3 is 16 residues long. Germline V gene sequence: CDR1 MDHEN, CDR2 SYDVKM. V lost 5 bases and J lost 1; bases outside the gene matches: 8.

The rearrangement joins TRBV9 to TRBJ2-7; TRBD2 aligns across 10 bases. Trimming removed 0 bases from V and 6 bases from J; junction bases left unmatched: 6. Germline CDR1 reads SGDLS; CDR2 reads YYNGEE. CDR3 length equals 15 residues. The CDR3 spells CASSVGASGRGEQYF. CDR3 DNA sequence: TGTGCCAGCAGCGTAGGGGCAAGCGGGAGGGGCGAGCAGTACTTC.

The chain is built from TRBV27 and TRBJ2-7; maybe TRBD2 (5 bases). V lost 5 bases, J lost 0 bases, and 14 bases lay in between. Germline V gives CDR1 MNHEY, CDR2 SMNVEV (reference sequence). The CDR3 loop spans 15 amino acids. Here the CDR3 reads CASSASDGLSYEQYF. CDR3 nucleotide sequence: TGTGCCAGCAGTGCCTCGGATGGACTCTCCTACGAGCAGTACTTC.

The CDR3 sequence: CASRVEGARGEQFF. CDR3 sequence (DNA): TGTGCCAGCAGAGTAGAGGGGGCTCGGGGTGAGCAGTTCTTC. V gene TRBV2 combines with J gene TRBJ2-1; TRBD1 agrees at 7 bases. The CDR3 consists of 14 residues. Per the germline V gene, CDR1 is SNHLY and CDR2 is FYNNEI. Trimming removed 6 bases from V and 9 bases from J; junction bases left unmatched: 11.

V usage is TRBV19 and J usage is TRBJ2-1; 9 bases agree with TRBD2. This CDR3 has 15 residues. The junction had 8 bases not matched to a gene; V was cut back by 5 bases and J by 6 bases. In germline, CDR1 is LNHDA, CDR2 SQIVND (reference sequence). CDR3 in amino acids: CASSWNSGSGNEQFF. The CDR3 DNA is TGTGCCAGTAGTTGGAATAGCGGGAGTGGCAATGAGCAGTTCTTC.

The chain links TRBV7-9 to TRBJ2-7; 7 bases match TRBD1. V lost 4 bases to trimming and J lost 6 bases; unmatched junction nucleotides: 3. The CDR3 loop spans 12 amino acids. Germline CDR1 and CDR2: SEHNR and FQNEAQ (reference sequence). The CDR3, as DNA: TGTGCCAGCAGCTCTACAGGGGCCGAGCAGTACTTC. It codes for CASSSTGAEQYF. The full variable domain, rest sourced from reference TRBV7-9 and TRBJ2-7, is DTGVSQNPRHKITKRGQNVTFRCDPISEHNRLYWYRQTLGQGPEFLTYFQNEAQLEKSRLLSDRFSAERPKGSFSTLEIQRTEQGDSAMYLCASSSTGAEQYFGPGTRLTVT.

The rearrangement joins TRBV6-5 to TRBJ2-7; 8 bases agree with TRBD2. CDR1 MNHEY and CDR2 SVGAGI come from the germline V gene. This CDR3 contains 15 residues. The V and J ends lost 7 bases and 2 bases, in that order; junction bases with no gene match: 10. For the CDR3, the DNA is TGTGCCAGCACCCCCCGGGGACTAGGGACCTACGAGCAGTACTTC. Translating it yields CASTPRGLGTYEQYF.

The rearrangement links TRBV7-8 to TRBJ2-6, with 7 nucleotides matching TRBD2. The CDR3 sequence is 15 residues long. CDR1 SGHVS and CDR2 FQNEAQ come from the germline V gene. J gave up 6 bases and V 1 base, and 3 bases lay outside the gene matches. CDR3 sequence reads: CASSLGGLSANVLTF. CDR3 bases: TGTGCCAGCAGCTTAGGGGGACTATCGGCCAACGTCCTGACTTTC. Combining the CDR3 with reference TRBV7-8 and TRBJ2-6 gives the whole variable domain GAGVSQSPRYKVAKRGQDVALRCDPISGHVSLFWYQQALGQGPEFLTYFQNEAQLDKSGLPSDRFFAERPEGSVSTLKIQRTQQEDSAVYLCASSLGGLSANVLTFGAGSRLTVL.

This clone was seen a single time. The CDR3 loop is CASRRGTYEQYF. CDR3 coding DNA: TGTGCCAGTAGGAGGGGAACCTACGAGCAGTACTTC. The chain has TRBV27 and TRBJ2-7; weak D call: TRBD2 (6 bases). V was shortened by 9 bases and J by 2 bases, with 11 bases between the two germline ends. Germline V gives CDR1 MNHEY, CDR2 SMNVEV (reference sequence). CDR3 length: 12 residues.

This clone was detected once. This rearrangement joins TRBV27 to TRBJ2-1; TRBD2 is a possible D gene (6 bases). This CDR3 is built from 15 residues. Trimming shortened V by 3 bases and J by 3 bases, and 12 bases separated the two germline ends. Germline V gene data show CDR1 as MNHEY and CDR2 as SMNVEV (reference sequence). DNA of the CDR3: TGTGCCAGCAGTTTCGAAGCGGGTAACTACAATGAGCAGTTCTTC. It yields the protein CASSFEAGNYNEQFF.

The chain is built from TRBV27 and TRBJ2-2; tentatively, D is TRBD1 (6 bases). Trimming cost V 7 bases and J 3 bases, with 9 bases left between them. Per the germline V gene, CDR1 is MNHEY and CDR2 is SMNVEV (reference sequence). This CDR3 spans 13 amino acids. CDR3 sequence: CASIGGYTGELFF. Here the CDR3 DNA reads TGTGCCAGCATAGGGGGTTACACCGGGGAGCTGTTTTTT.

The rearrangement links TRBV7-2 to TRBJ1-1; D call uncertain. The ends were cut back, 2 bases at V and 5 bases at J, with 6 bases in the middle. Germline assignment: CDR1 SGHTA and CDR2 FQGNSA. This CDR3 has 12 residues. CDR3 nucleotide sequence: TGTGCCAGCAGCTTACGGGGAACTGAAGCTTTCTTT. Its protein product is CASSLRGTEAFF.

The V and J genes are TRBV30 and TRBJ1-1, with D possibly matching TRBD1 (6 bases). Germline V gives CDR1 GTSNPN, CDR2 SVGIG (reference sequence). This CDR3 has 12 amino acids. V shed 4 bases and J shed 10 bases, with 16 bases lying between them. CDR3: CAWTSAGVIAFF. CDR3 bases: TGTGCCTGGACGTCCGCAGGGGTGATAGCTTTCTTT.

This clone was recorded a few times. The chain joins TRBV13 to TRBJ1-2; unclear D gene. This CDR3 has 14 residues. V was shortened by 5 bases and J by 6 bases, with 16 bases between the two germline ends. Germline V lookup: CDR1 PRHDT, CDR2 FYEKMQ (reference sequence). CDR3 loop: CASSPYGITNGYTF. In nucleotides, the CDR3 is TGTGCCAGCAGCCCCTACGGGATTACTAATGGCTACACCTTC.

The V call is TRBV30, the J call TRBJ1-2; D is ambiguous. CDR1 and CDR2 (germline): GTSNPN, SVGIG (reference sequence). The V end was cut by 5 bases, the J end by 4 bases, with 14 bases between. CDR3 length equals 13 residues. The CDR3 protein is CAWEPGRGYGYTF. The CDR3 nucleotides are TGTGCCTGGGAACCCGGGCGGGGCTATGGCTACACCTTC.

The chain links TRBV29-1 to TRBJ2-5; D is ambiguous. V lost 7 bases and J 5 bases, leaving 8 bases between the germline ends. The CDR3 runs 10 residues. Germline assignment: CDR1 SQVTM and CDR2 ANQGSEA. The CDR3 DNA is TGCAGCGCCGAGGAGGAGACCCAGTACTTC. It is translated as CSAEEETQYF. The full variable domain, completed using reference TRBV29-1 and TRBJ2-5, is SAVISQKPSRDICQRGTSLTIQCQVDSQVTMMFWYRQQPGQSLTLIATANQGSEATYESGFVIDKFPISRPNLTFSTLTVSNMSPEDSSIYLCSAEEETQYFGPGTRLLVL.

The CDR3 DNA is TGTGCCAGCAGTTTCGTCAGGGGGCTTGGCTATGGCTACACCTTC. This translates into CASSFVRGLGYGYTF. The V gene is TRBV28, the J gene TRBJ1-2, with 8 bases lining up with TRBD1. Unmatched junction bases numbered 7, after V lost 3 bases and J lost 4 bases. Germline CDR1 MDHEN, CDR2 SYDVKM. This CDR3 has 15 amino acids.

The chain uses TRBV27 and TRBJ2-7; 7 bases match TRBD1. V shed 2 bases and J 2 bases; nucleotides not matched to a gene: 3. The CDR3 is 14 residues long. Germline V CDR1 and CDR2: MNHEY, SMNVEV (reference sequence). The CDR3 DNA reads TGTGCCAGCAGTTTAATGGGACAGCCCTACGAGCAGTACTTC. Amino acids: CASSLMGQPYEQYF.

CDR3 protein: CASSTARDREEKLFF. The CDR3, as DNA: TGTGCCAGCAGCACCGCCCGGGACAGGGAGGAAAAACTGTTTTTT. The V and J genes are TRBV7-2 and TRBJ1-4; 9 bases are a match to TRBD1. Germline assignment: CDR1 SGHTA and CDR2 FQGNSA. CDR3 length equals 15 residues. J was trimmed by 8 bases and V by 5 bases; bases with no gene match: 9.

The gene calls are TRBV11-2 and TRBJ2-7; maybe TRBD1 (6 bases). Deletions cut 0 bases from V and 5 bases from J, with 17 bases between. The CDR3 consists of 16 residues. The germline V gene encodes CDR1 SGHAT and CDR2 FQNNGV. CDR3 amino acids: CASSLEQGALRNEQYF. The CDR3 DNA reads as TGTGCCAGCAGCTTAGAACAGGGAGCTCTTCGGAACGAGCAGTACTTC.

The chain employs TRBV30 and TRBJ2-3; D perhaps matches TRBD2 (6 bases). V was trimmed by 2 bases and J by 2 bases, leaving 8 bases between them. CDR1 and CDR2 from the germline V gene are GTSNPN and SVGIG (reference sequence). The CDR3 is 13 amino acids. The CDR3 nucleotides are TGTGCCTGGAGTCGGGAGTTCACAGATACGCAGTATTTT. The encoded protein is CAWSREFTDTQYF.

The chain uses TRBV11-1 and TRBJ1-2; D is possibly TRBD1 (5 bases). This CDR3 region has 14 residues. Trimming cost V 3 bases and J 1 base, with 9 bases left between them. Germline V CDR1 and CDR2: SGHAT, FQDESV (reference sequence). CDR3 in DNA: TGTGCCAGCAGCTTGGACACTTATAACTATGGCTACACCTTC. This gives the protein CASSLDTYNYGYTF.